This TCR beta chain was identified during a study of blood T cell repertoires in COVID-19. Study overall: COVID-19 samples from acute and convalescent phases originated in the United States, Italy and Spain. T cells, B-cell-depleted T cells, or PBMCs supplied cDNA or gDNA.

During active infection, Seattle patients enrolled and were then monitored through disease. From germline, CDR1 is KGHSH and CDR2 LQKENI. V lost 4 bases, J lost 2 bases, and 7 bases stayed unmatched. The CDR3 covers 16 residues. The authors' processing: The assay estimated nucleated cells by amplifying reference gene primers. The assay was immunoSEQ multiplex PCR, and TCRdb's table has in-frame clones only and misses some. The V and J calls and clone size come from that table; D and trimming were worked out from the DNA. The sample holds 310,000 or so clones, about 87% seen once. The rearrangement uses TRBV18 and TRBJ2-5; 10 bases are a match to TRBD1. The clonotype originates from a young man with COVID-19, enrolled during active disease. Material: peripheral blood. The CDR3 here is CASSRTLDRGQETQYF. CDR3 nucleotide sequence: TGTGCCAGCTCACGAACCCTGGACAGGGGGCAAGAGACCCAGTACTTC.